These 3 T cell receptor beta chains share one sample of origin, sequenced in a study of siplizumab effects on memory and regulatory T cells. Measured with immunoSEQ multiplex PCR; TCRdb has only the in-frame clones, and not every one. In the table there are under 130,000 clones, 93% of which are singletons. What was sequenced was CD4+ T cells sorted from blood. Every receptor here comes from a human donor in good health.

The genes are TRBV5-4 and TRBJ1-6; D is unclear. V gave up 2 bases and J gave up 7 bases, with 10 bases separating them. Germline values: CDR1 SGHNT, CDR2 YYREEE (reference sequence). The CDR3 contains 14 residues. CDR3 coding DNA: TGTGCCAGCAGCTTCACAGACTCCAATTCACCCCTCCACTTT. Encoded protein: CASSFTDSNSPLHF.

V usage is TRBV7-3 and J usage is TRBJ2-1; D uncertain. The CDR3 sequence is 16 residues long. The germline V and J ends were trimmed by 1 base and 0 bases, with 10 bases remaining between them. Per germline, CDR1 SGHTA and CDR2 FQGTGA. Here the CDR3 DNA reads TGTGCCAGCAGCTTAATGGCGGATCCCTCCTACAATGAGCAGTTCTTC. Amino acid sequence: CASSLMADPSYNEQFF.

The V call is TRBV7-3, the J call TRBJ2-3; TRBD2 agrees at 10 bases. The CDR3 totals 16 residues. The germline gives CDR1 SGHTA, CDR2 FQGTGA. J gave up 1 base and V 4 bases, and 5 bases lay outside the gene matches. The CDR3 region is CASSSSGGRGTDTQYF. CDR3 in DNA: TGTGCCAGCAGCTCTAGCGGGGGAAGGGGCACAGATACGCAGTATTTT.